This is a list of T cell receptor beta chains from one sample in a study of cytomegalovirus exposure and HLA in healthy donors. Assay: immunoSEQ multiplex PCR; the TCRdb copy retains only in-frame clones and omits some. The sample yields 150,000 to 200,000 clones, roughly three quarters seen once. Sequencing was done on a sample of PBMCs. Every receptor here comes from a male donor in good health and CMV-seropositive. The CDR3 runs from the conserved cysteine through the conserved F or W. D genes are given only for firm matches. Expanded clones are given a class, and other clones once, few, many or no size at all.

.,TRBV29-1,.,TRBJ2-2,CSVVRVPPNTGELFF,TGCAGCGTGGTACGGGTCCCCCCGAACACCGGGGAGCTGTTTTTT
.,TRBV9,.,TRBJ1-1,CASSVSGDTEAFF,TGTGCCAGCAGCGTATCCGGGGACACTGAAGCTTTCTTT
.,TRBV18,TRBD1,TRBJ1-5,CASSPDRGLQPQHF,TGTGCCAGCTCACCGGACAGGGGGCTACAGCCCCAGCATTTT
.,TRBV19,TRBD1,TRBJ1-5,CASRNQRDRGNQPQHF,TGTGCCAGTAGGAACCAACGGGACAGGGGAAATCAGCCCCAGCATTTT
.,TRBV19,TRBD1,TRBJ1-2,CASRPDRGGYGYTF,TGTGCCAGTAGGCCGGACAGGGGAGGATATGGCTACACCTTC
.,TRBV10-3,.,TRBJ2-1,CAISEIQEIYNEQFF,TGTGCCATCAGTGAAATACAGGAAATTTACAATGAGCAGTTCTTC
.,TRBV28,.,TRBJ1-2,CASSPTDIYGYTF,TGTGCCAGCAGTCCAACTGACATCTATGGCTACACCTTC
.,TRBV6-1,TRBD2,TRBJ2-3,CASSEGTSGGTDTQYF,TGTGCCAGCAGTGAAGGTACTAGCGGGGGGACAGATACGCAGTATTTT
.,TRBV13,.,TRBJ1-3,CASSLVGPDTIYF,TGTGCCAGCAGCTTAGTTGGTCCGGACACCATATATTTT
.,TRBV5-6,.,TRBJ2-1,CASSIDWSSYNEQFF,TGTGCCAGCAGCATTGACTGGAGCTCCTACAATGAGCAGTTCTTC
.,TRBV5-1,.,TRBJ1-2,CASSSTGECGYTF,TGCGCCAGCAGCTCGACCGGGGAATGCGGCTACACCTTC
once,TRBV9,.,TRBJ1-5,CASSAGTLYPEPQHF,TGTGCCAGCAGCGCCGGGACACTTTACCCGGAGCCCCAGCATTTT
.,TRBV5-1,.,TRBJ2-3,CASSLGLSSTDTQYF,TGCGCCAGCAGCTTGGGACTTTCTAGCACAGATACGCAGTATTTT
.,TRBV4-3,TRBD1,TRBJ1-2,CASSQVGQGVTNTF,TGCGCCAGCAGCCAAGTGGGACAGGGGGTAACGAACACCTTC
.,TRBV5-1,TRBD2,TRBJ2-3,CASSSDTGLEEVTDTQYF,TGCGCCAGCAGCTCGGATACAGGACTAGAGGAGGTCACAGATACGCAGTATTTT
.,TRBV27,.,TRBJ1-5,CASSLRGGQPQHF,TGTGCCAGCAGTTTACGAGGGGGTCAGCCCCAGCATTTT
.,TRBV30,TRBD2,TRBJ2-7,CAWSPSGTPYEQYF,TGTGCCTGGTCGCCTAGCGGGACCCCCTACGAGCAGTACTTC
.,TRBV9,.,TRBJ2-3,CASSVQSVSDTQYF,TGTGCCAGCAGCGTACAGAGCGTTTCAGATACGCAGTATTTT
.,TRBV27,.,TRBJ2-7,CASSTRDGAYEQYF,TGTGCCAGCAGTACCAGAGACGGGGCCTACGAGCAGTACTTC
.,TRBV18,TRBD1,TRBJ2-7,CASSPPQGALKQYF,TGTGCCAGCTCACCACCGCAGGGGGCGCTTAAGCAGTACTTC
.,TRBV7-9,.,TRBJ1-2,CAIPHPGQEFYGYTF,TGTGCCATCCCCCACCCGGGACAAGAATTTTATGGCTACACCTTC
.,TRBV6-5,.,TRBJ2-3,CASSYSRDTDTQYF,TGTGCCAGCAGTTACTCGCGGGACACAGATACGCAGTATTTT
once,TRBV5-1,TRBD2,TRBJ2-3,CASSLSGSGDTQYF,TGCGCCAGCAGCCTTAGCGGGAGTGGGGATACGCAGTATTTT
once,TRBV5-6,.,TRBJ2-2,CASRGALTGELFF,TGTGCCAGCAGGGGGGCATTGACCGGGGAGCTGTTTTTT
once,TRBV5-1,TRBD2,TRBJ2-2,CASSLELAGGFGELFF,TGCGCCAGCAGCTTGGAGCTAGCGGGAGGTTTCGGGGAGCTGTTTTTT
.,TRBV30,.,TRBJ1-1,CAWNRQPGTEAFF,TGTGCCTGGAACCGACAGCCCGGCACTGAAGCTTTCTTT
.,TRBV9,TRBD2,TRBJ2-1,CASSVAGGPYEQFF,TGTGCCAGCAGCGTAGCGGGAGGGCCATATGAGCAGTTCTTC
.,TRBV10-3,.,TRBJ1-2,CAITGDRGYGYTF,TGTGCCATCACGGGGGACCGGGGCTATGGCTACACCTTC
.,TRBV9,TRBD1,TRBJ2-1,CASSSRGSVIYNEQFF,TGTGCCAGCAGCTCCAGGGGGAGTGTAATATACAATGAGCAGTTCTTC
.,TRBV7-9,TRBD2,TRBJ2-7,CASSSLTLAGVVSSYEQYF,TGTGCCAGCAGCTCTCTGACGCTAGCGGGAGTAGTGTCCTCCTACGAGCAGTACTTC
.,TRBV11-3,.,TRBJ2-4,CASSLRTDRGGTGDIQYF,TGTGCCAGCAGCTTACGAACTGATCGAGGCGGGACTGGAGACATTCAGTACTTC
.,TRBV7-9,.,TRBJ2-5,CASSETGFETQYF,TGTGCCAGCAGCGAGACAGGCTTCGAGACCCAGTACTTC
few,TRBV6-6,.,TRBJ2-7,CASIFKQKAAYEQYF,TGTGCCAGCATTTTCAAGCAGAAGGCGGCATACGAGCAGTACTTC
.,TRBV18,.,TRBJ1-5,CASSLNGQPQHF,TGTGCCAGCTCACTCAACGGGCAGCCCCAGCATTTT
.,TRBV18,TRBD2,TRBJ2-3,CASSQVAGGRLDTQYF,TGTGCCAGCTCACAGGTAGCGGGAGGGCGATTGGATACGCAGTATTTT
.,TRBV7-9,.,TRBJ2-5,CASSFSSETQYF,TGTGCCAGCAGCTTTTCTAGTGAGACCCAGTACTTC
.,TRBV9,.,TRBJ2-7,CASEDRVSYEQYF,TGTGCCAGCGAGGACAGAGTGTCCTACGAGCAGTACTTC
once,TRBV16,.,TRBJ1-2,CASSRIRLDYGYTF,TGTGCCAGCAGCCGAATAAGACTGGACTATGGCTACACCTTC
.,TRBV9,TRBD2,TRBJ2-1,CASSGGTSVLLYNEQFF,TGTGCCAGCAGCGGCGGGACTAGCGTGTTGTTATACAATGAGCAGTTCTTC
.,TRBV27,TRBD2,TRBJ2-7,CASSPGTRAYEQYF,TGTGCCAGCAGTCCCGGGACTAGAGCCTACGAGCAGTACTTC
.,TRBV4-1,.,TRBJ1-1,CASSQDTTNTEAFF,TGCGCCAGCAGCCAAGATACAACCAACACTGAAGCTTTCTTT
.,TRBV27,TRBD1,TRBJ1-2,CASSRDRVYYGYTF,TGTGCCAGCTCACGGGACAGGGTGTACTATGGCTACACCTTC
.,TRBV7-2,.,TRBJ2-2,CASSPDGGFARGGELFF,TGTGCCAGCAGCCCGGATGGAGGGTTCGCCCGGGGCGGGGAGCTGTTTTTT
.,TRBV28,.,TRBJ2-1,CATKFRGHRNEQFF,TGTGCCACCAAGTTTAGGGGACATCGCAATGAGCAGTTCTTC
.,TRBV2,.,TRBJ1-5,CASNVRSNQPQHF,TGTGCCAGCAATGTCAGAAGCAATCAGCCCCAGCATTTT
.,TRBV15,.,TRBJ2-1,CATSRGANNEQFF,TGTGCCACCAGCAGAGGGGCAAACAATGAGCAGTTCTTC
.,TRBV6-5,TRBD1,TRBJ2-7,CASSVADRVGEQYF,TGTGCCAGCAGTGTTGCGGACAGGGTCGGCGAGCAGTACTTC
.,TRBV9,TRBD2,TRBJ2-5,CASSVAGSGGLETQYF,TGTGCCAGCAGCGTAGCTGGTAGCGGGGGGTTGGAGACCCAGTACTTC
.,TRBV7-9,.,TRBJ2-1,CASSQTASYNEQFF,TGTGCCAGCAGCCAGACAGCCTCCTACAATGAGCAGTTCTTC
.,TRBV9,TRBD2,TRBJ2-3,CASSVVAGGTDTQYF,TGTGCCAGCAGCGTAGTAGCGGGAGGCACAGATACGCAGTATTTT
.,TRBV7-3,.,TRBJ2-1,CASSLGSPSSYNEQFF,TGTGCCAGCAGCTTAGGTTCCCCGAGCTCCTACAATGAGCAGTTCTTC
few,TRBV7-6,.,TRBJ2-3,CASSLGSTSRTDTQYF,TGTGCCAGCAGCTTGGGGTCAACTAGCCGCACAGATACGCAGTATTTT
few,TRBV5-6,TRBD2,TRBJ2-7,CASSSGGTVEIRTYEQYF,TGTGCCAGCAGCTCGGGGGGGACGGTTGAAATTCGCACCTACGAGCAGTACTTC